One sample yielded the 32 T cell receptor beta chains listed below, sequenced in a study of brain T cells in children with intractable seizures. The method was immunoSEQ multiplex PCR; TCRdb's version includes in-frame clones alone and lacks a portion of them. The table has roughly 2,500 clones, 80% to 85% seen once. Only cases whose brain tissue showed the highest T cell transcript signatures were sequenced. This specimen consisted of resected brain tissue, obtained at surgery. The receptor source for this set is a boy younger than two with hemimegalencephaly and intractable seizures.

This clone has just one count. The rearrangement joins TRBV28 to TRBJ2-7; 9 nucleotides agree with TRBD1. This CDR3 region has 14 residues. Germline V CDR1 and CDR2: MDHEN, SYDVKM. With 3 bases clipped from V and 5 bases from J, the junction kept 5 bases outside the gene matches. DNA for the CDR3: TGTGCCAGCAGTTTGGACAGGACAGGGGACGAGCAGTACTTC. Translated, it gives CASSLDRTGDEQYF.

The gene calls are TRBV5-1 and TRBJ2-1, with 10 bases identical to TRBD1. The CDR3 has 18 residues. Trimming at V came to 5 bases and at J to 5 bases, leaving 16 bases not matched to a gene. Germline V gene lookup returns CDR1 SGHRS and CDR2 YFSETQ. DNA for the CDR3: TGCGCCAGCAGTCCCGGGACAGGGGTCTGGCGGGATAACAATGAGCAGTTCTTC. Protein sequence: CASSPGTGVWRDNNEQFF.

V usage is TRBV6-6 and J usage is TRBJ2-7; D call uncertain. From germline, CDR1 is MNHNY and CDR2 SVGAGI (reference sequence). This CDR3 contains 15 residues. With 0 bases removed from V and 2 bases from J, the gap between germline ends came to 11 bases. The CDR3 region has the DNA TGTGCCAGCAGTTACTCGAACCCAGAGACCTACGAGCAGTACTTC. Encoded protein: CASSYSNPETYEQYF.

V usage is TRBV24-1 and J usage is TRBJ2-3, with TRBD2 matching 8 bases. The CDR3 consists of 15 residues. The ends lost 5 bases at V and 4 bases at J; junction bases unmatched: 7. Per germline, CDR1 KGHDR and CDR2 SFDVKD. The CDR3 loop reads CATSVASGSPDTQYF. The CDR3 DNA sequence: TGTGCCACCAGTGTCGCGAGCGGGAGCCCAGATACGCAGTATTTT.

The chain carries TRBV27 and TRBJ1-5, with D maybe TRBD1 (5 bases). Germline V lookup: CDR1 MNHEY, CDR2 SMNVEV (reference sequence). The CDR3 contains 15 residues. Trimming cost V 6 bases and J 4 bases, with 16 bases left between them. The CDR3 DNA is TGTGCCAGCAGCCCGACCTGGGGCCAGAATCAGCCCCAGCATTTT. This encodes CASSPTWGQNQPQHF.

This clone has a single count. The CDR3 is CASSLAPAHTEAFF. The CDR3 DNA sequence: TGTGCCAGCAGCTTAGCGCCGGCCCACACTGAAGCTTTCTTT. The chain joins TRBV7-9 to TRBJ1-1; no reliable D call. Germline CDR1 and CDR2: SEHNR and FQNEAQ (reference sequence). The germline V and J ends were trimmed by 0 bases and 3 bases, with 8 bases remaining between them. This CDR3 comprises 14 residues.

By sample share, this clone is large (0.1 to 1%). The V and J genes are TRBV19 and TRBJ1-3; no clear D gene. CDR3 length: 13 residues. CDR1 and CDR2 (germline): LNHDA, SQIVND (reference sequence). V dropped 3 bases and J dropped 4 bases, with 7 bases sitting between them. The CDR3: CASSIVAGNTIYF. CDR3 DNA: TGTGCCAGTAGTATCGTCGCCGGAAACACCATATATTTT.

This sequence joins TRBV10-1 and TRBJ1-6, with a possible D match to TRBD1 (5 bases). Trimming shortened V by 3 bases and J by 7 bases, and 10 bases separated the two germline ends. Germline V lookup: CDR1 WNHNN, CDR2 SYGVQD (reference sequence). CDR3 length: 14 amino acids. The CDR3 coding sequence is TGCGCCAGCAGTGACAGGGAGAGGAATTCACCCCTCCACTTT. Protein product: CASSDRERNSPLHF.

In its sample, this clone was seen once. The V and J genes are TRBV9 and TRBJ2-3; no definite D call. In germline, CDR1 is SGDLS, CDR2 YYNGEE. V lost 2 bases and J 3 bases, leaving 13 bases between the germline ends. The CDR3 is 15 amino acids. This CDR3 reads CASSVLSPLTDTQYF. The CDR3 DNA reads TGTGCCAGCAGCGTGCTCTCGCCGCTTACAGATACGCAGTATTTT.

V usage is TRBV7-9 and J usage is TRBJ2-7, with TRBD2 matching over 13 bases. V lost 2 bases and J lost 0; bases outside the gene matches: 7. The CDR3 length is 18 residues. Germline CDR1 is SEHNR and CDR2 is FQNEAQ (reference sequence). The DNA for the CDR3 is TGTGCCAGCAGCTTACCGACTAGCGGGAGGTCCCTCTCCTACGAGCAGTACTTC. Encoded protein: CASSLPTSGRSLSYEQYF.

This chain joins TRBV11-2 and TRBJ2-7; D gene ambiguous. V shed 0 bases and J shed 2 bases, with 14 bases lying between them. In germline, CDR1 is SGHAT, CDR2 FQNNGV. This CDR3 has 16 amino acids. The CDR3 loop is CASSLERAFFPYEQYF. CDR3 sequence (DNA): TGTGCCAGCAGCTTAGAACGGGCCTTCTTCCCCTACGAGCAGTACTTC.

V and J are TRBV6-2 or TRBV6-3 and TRBJ2-7, with 7 bases aligning to TRBD2. Looked up from germline, CDR1 is MNHEY and CDR2 is SVGEGT. Losses at the gene ends were 3 bases for V and 4 bases for J; bases not matched to a gene: 6. This CDR3 comprises 14 residues. The CDR3 spells CASSYSEGGYEQYF. CDR3 nucleotide sequence: TGTGCCAGCAGTTATTCGGAGGGAGGGTACGAGCAGTACTTC.

The chain is built from TRBV11-3 and TRBJ2-2; no firm D call. This CDR3 region has 13 residues. Germline V gives CDR1 SGHNT, CDR2 YENEEA. Between the trimmed V and J ends, which lost 2 bases and 6 bases, there was a span of 7 bases. CDR3 amino acids: CASSLPASGELFF. In DNA, the CDR3 is TGTGCCAGCAGCTTACCCGCATCCGGGGAGCTGTTTTTT.

Details on this clone: The junction departs from the called germline gene at one end, perhaps through a read error. This chain links TRBV11-2 with TRBJ1-2; maybe TRBD1 (6 bases). Looked up from germline, CDR1 is SGHAT and CDR2 is FQNNGV. This CDR3 is built from 13 residues. The CDR3 nucleotides are TGTTCCAGCCTGCTGGGGGCCGCGACTGGCTACACCTTC. This sequence encodes CSSLLGAATGYTF.

J is TRBJ2-6 and V is TRBV19; D is uncertain. Germline lookup yields CDR1 LNHDA and CDR2 SQIVND (reference sequence). Trimming shortened V by 1 base and J by 12 bases, and 10 bases separated the two germline ends. This CDR3 region has 13 residues. The CDR3 DNA sequence: TGTGCCAGTAGTATAGCTAGTTCAAGCGTCCTGACTTTC. Its translation: CASSIASSSVLTF.

This chain uses TRBV28 with TRBJ2-3, with D possibly matching TRBD1 (5 bases). V was cut by 3 bases and J by 2 bases, with 15 bases left in between. The CDR3 is made up of 16 amino acids. The germline CDR1 and CDR2 sequences are MDHEN and SYDVKM. CDR3 DNA sequence: TGTGCCAGCAGTTTGGTTGGGGCCAAGGCCACAGATACGCAGTATTTT. Its protein is CASSLVGAKATDTQYF. The entire variable domain, with the rest obtained from reference TRBV28 and TRBJ2-3, is as follows: DVKVTQSSRYLVKRTGEKVFLECVQDMDHENMFWYRQDPGLGLRLIYFSYDVKMKEKGDIPEGYSVSREKKERFSLILESASTNQTSMYLCASSLVGAKATDTQYFGPGTRLTVL.

This chain uses TRBV5-1 with TRBJ2-1; D call uncertain. Trimming stripped 3 bases from V and 10 bases from J, with 8 bases between. The CDR3 runs 11 residues. Germline CDR1 SGHRS, CDR2 YFSETQ. The CDR3 coding sequence is TGCGCCAGCAGCTCGGGCTCAGAGCAGTTCTTC. It yields the protein CASSSGSEQFF.

The chain joins TRBV2 to TRBJ2-1, with D maybe TRBD2 (6 bases). V gave up 11 bases and J gave up 8 bases, with 22 bases separating them. CDR1 SNHLY and CDR2 FYNNEI come from the germline V gene. This CDR3 contains 14 residues. CDR3 bases: TGTGCCTCCCGGAGTGGGCGGGAAGGGGATGAGCAGTTCTTC. Encoded protein: CASRSGREGDEQFF.

The chain couples TRBV11-1 to TRBJ1-1; D might be TRBD1 (6 bases). This CDR3 has 16 amino acids. Germline CDR1 reads SGHAT; CDR2 reads FQDESV (reference sequence). Trimming stripped 4 bases from V and 1 base from J, with 16 bases between. CDR3 nucleotide sequence: TGTGCCAGCAGCTCCTATCCCAGGGGTGCGAACACTGAAGCTTTCTTT. This translates into CASSSYPRGANTEAFF.

J is TRBJ2-6 and V is TRBV4-2; 8 nucleotides align to TRBD1. Germline CDR1 and CDR2: LGHNA and YNFKEQ. The trim removed 1 base at V and 0 bases at J, leaving 8 bases unmatched. The CDR3 consists of 19 residues. In nucleotides, the CDR3 is TGTGCCAGCAGCCAAGGTTGGGGACAGGCAATCTCTGGGGCCAACGTCCTGACTTTC. Translated, it gives CASSQGWGQAISGANVLTF.

The CDR3 DNA reads TGTGCCAGCAGCTTCCCGCAGTATTTT. Translating it yields CASSFPQYF. The chain employs TRBV7-3 and TRBJ2-3, with no clear D. Trimming removed 3 bases at V and 10 bases at J, with 2 bases between. The CDR3 totals 9 residues. The V gene's germline CDR1 is SGHTA and CDR2 FQGTGA.

V usage is TRBV10-3 and J usage is TRBJ1-2; TRBD1 is a possible D gene (5 bases). CDR3 size: 14 residues. Germline V gives CDR1 ENHRY, CDR2 SYGVKD. V was cut by 4 bases and J by 4 bases, with 13 bases left in between. Here the CDR3 DNA reads TGTGCCATCAGTGGGCGGGGGTCGGCCTATGGCTACACCTTC. This sequence encodes CAISGRGSAYGYTF.

This chain uses TRBV2 with TRBJ2-7; D tentatively reads TRBD1 or TRBD2 (5 bases each). V was shortened by 9 bases and J by 0 bases, with 21 bases between the two germline ends. This CDR3 is 16 amino acids long. Germline CDR1 is SNHLY and CDR2 is FYNNEI. The CDR3 region has the DNA TGTGCCAGGAACCCCCGGGACCCTCAGAGCTCCTACGAGCAGTACTTC. It specifies CARNPRDPQSSYEQYF.

The chain has TRBV6-6 and TRBJ1-1; D may be TRBD1 (5 bases). Per the germline V gene, CDR1 is MNHNY and CDR2 is SVGAGI (reference sequence). This CDR3 is 14 amino acids long. V was pared by 7 bases and J by 5 bases, with 17 bases between. The CDR3 sequence is CASILIRGRTEAFF. The CDR3 DNA reads as TGTGCCAGCATCCTAATTCGGGGGAGGACTGAAGCTTTCTTT.

Points on this clone: An end of the junction differs from the germline gene, which may be a read error. The V call is TRBV2, the J call TRBJ2-7, with 7 bases aligning to TRBD2. Looked up from germline, CDR1 is SNHLY and CDR2 is FYNNEI. The CDR3 sequence is 14 residues long. The CDR3 spells CASREAGFRYEQYF. The CDR3 region has the DNA TGTGCCAGCAGGGAAGCGGGATTCCGCTACGAGCAGTACTTC.

This chain joins TRBV11-2 and TRBJ2-5, with D perhaps TRBD1 or TRBD2 (5 bases each). Germline-derived CDR1 and CDR2 are SGHAT and FQNNGV. Between the trimmed V and J ends, which lost 5 bases and 5 bases, there was a span of 9 bases. The CDR3 runs to 12 residues. CDR3 DNA sequence: TGTGCCAGCAGCCCCGAGGGGGAGACCCAGTACTTC. It yields the protein CASSPEGETQYF.

V gene TRBV2 combines with J gene TRBJ2-1, with 7 positions matching TRBD2. This CDR3 spans 21 amino acids. Per the germline V gene, CDR1 is SNHLY and CDR2 is FYNNEI. Trimming removed 3 bases from V and 0 bases from J; junction bases left unmatched: 20. CDR3 bases: TGTGCCAGCAGTGACCCCGGGGTAGCGGGTGGACCCGGTCCCTCCTACAATGAGCAGTTCTTC. It yields the protein CASSDPGVAGGPGPSYNEQFF.

The genes are TRBV7-9 and TRBJ2-7; the match to TRBD1 covers 7 bases. The CDR3 sequence is 16 residues long. CDR1 and CDR2 (germline): SEHNR, FQNEAQ (reference sequence). J lost 2 bases, V lost 2 bases, and 9 bases had no gene match. CDR3 coding DNA: TGTGCCAGCAGCTTACGGGACAGTCGAACCCCCTACGAGCAGTACTTC. It codes for CASSLRDSRTPYEQYF.

This rearrangement joins TRBV6-2 or TRBV6-3 to TRBJ2-1; a weak D match, TRBD2 (5 bases). The CDR3 totals 15 residues. Trimming took off 6 bases at V and 8 bases at J, with 20 bases between the two ends. Per the germline V gene, CDR1 is MNHEY and CDR2 is SVGEGT. This CDR3 reads CASSSKNGIRDEQFF. CDR3 in DNA: TGTGCCAGCAGCTCCAAGAACGGGATTCGGGATGAGCAGTTCTTC.

The chain combines TRBV7-9 with TRBJ1-6, with 8 nucleotides matching TRBD1. This CDR3 contains 17 residues. The junction had 8 bases not matched to a gene; V was cut back by 4 bases and J by 3 bases. CDR1 is SEHNR, CDR2 FQNEAQ, per germline (reference sequence). The CDR3 region is CASSSQGAGGYNSPLHF. As DNA, the CDR3 is TGTGCCAGCAGCTCCCAGGGGGCAGGCGGCTATAATTCACCCCTCCACTTT.

This chain uses TRBV5-5 with TRBJ1-5, with TRBD1 matching 7 bases. V trimming: 2 bases; J trimming: 7 bases; junction bases outside the gene matches: 9. The CDR3 spans 15 residues. CDR1 and CDR2 (germline): SGHKS, YYEKEE (reference sequence). CDR3: CASSFTGAVDQPQHF. CDR3 nucleotides: TGTGCCAGCAGCTTTACAGGGGCGGTAGACCAGCCCCAGCATTTT.

The V call is TRBV4-1, the J call TRBJ2-6; D might be TRBD1 (5 bases). CDR1 is MGHRA, CDR2 YSYEKL, per germline. The length of the CDR3 is 16 residues. Trimming left V 1 base short and J 0 bases short, with 7 bases between. The CDR3 DNA follows: TGCGCCAGCAGCCAAGTTAGGGGCTCTGGGGCCAACGTCCTGACTTTC. This sequence encodes CASSQVRGSGANVLTF.